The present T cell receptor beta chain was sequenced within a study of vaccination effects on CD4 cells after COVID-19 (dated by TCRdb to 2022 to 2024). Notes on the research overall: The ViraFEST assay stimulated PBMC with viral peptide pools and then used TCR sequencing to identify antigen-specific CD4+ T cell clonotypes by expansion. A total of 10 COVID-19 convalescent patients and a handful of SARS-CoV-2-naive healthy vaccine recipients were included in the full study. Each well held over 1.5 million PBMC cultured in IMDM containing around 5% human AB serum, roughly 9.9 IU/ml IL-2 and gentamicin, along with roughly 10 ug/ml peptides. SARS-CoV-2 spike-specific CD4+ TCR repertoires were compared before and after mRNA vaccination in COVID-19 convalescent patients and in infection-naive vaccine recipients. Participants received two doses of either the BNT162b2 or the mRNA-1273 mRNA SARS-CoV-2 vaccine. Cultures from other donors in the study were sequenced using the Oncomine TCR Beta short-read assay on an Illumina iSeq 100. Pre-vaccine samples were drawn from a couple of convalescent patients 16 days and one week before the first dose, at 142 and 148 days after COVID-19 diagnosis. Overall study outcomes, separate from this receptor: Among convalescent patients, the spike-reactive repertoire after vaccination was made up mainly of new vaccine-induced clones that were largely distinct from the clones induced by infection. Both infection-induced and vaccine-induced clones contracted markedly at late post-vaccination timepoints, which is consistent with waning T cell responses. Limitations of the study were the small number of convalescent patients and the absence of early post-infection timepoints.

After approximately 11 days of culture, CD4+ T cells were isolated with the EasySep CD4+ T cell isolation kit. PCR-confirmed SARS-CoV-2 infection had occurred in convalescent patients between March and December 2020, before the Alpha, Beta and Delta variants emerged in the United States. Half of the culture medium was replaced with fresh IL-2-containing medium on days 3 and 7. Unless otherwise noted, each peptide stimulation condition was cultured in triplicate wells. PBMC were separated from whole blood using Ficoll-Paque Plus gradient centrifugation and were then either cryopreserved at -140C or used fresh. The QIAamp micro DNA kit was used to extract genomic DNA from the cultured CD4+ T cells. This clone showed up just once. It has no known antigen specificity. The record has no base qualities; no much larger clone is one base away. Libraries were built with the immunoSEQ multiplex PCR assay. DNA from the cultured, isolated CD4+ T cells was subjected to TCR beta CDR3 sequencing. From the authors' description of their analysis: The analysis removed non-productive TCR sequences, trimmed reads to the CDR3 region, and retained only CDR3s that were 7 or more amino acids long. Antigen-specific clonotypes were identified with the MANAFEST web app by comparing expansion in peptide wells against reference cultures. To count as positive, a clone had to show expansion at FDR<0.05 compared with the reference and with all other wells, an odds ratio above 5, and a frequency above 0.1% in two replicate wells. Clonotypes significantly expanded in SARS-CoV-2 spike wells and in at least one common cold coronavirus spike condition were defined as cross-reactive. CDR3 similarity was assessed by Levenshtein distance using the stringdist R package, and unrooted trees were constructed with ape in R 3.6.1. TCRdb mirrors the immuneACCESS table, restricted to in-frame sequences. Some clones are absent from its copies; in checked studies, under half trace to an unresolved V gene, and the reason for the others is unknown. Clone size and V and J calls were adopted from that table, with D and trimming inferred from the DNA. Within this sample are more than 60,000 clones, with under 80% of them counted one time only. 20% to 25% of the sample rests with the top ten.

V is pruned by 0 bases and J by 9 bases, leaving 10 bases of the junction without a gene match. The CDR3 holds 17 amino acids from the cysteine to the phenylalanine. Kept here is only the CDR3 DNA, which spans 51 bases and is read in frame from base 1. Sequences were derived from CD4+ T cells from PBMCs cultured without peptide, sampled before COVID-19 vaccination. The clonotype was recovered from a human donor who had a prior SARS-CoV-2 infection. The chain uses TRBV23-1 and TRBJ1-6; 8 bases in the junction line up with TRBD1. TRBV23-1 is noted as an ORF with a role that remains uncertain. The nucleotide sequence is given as TGCGCCAGCAGTCAATCGGGGGGCCACAGGGGGGGTTCACCCCTCCACTTT. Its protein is CASSQSGGHRGGSPLHF.